This TCR beta chain was retrieved from a study of blood T cell repertoires in COVID-19. Data came from immunoSEQ multiplex PCR; TCRdb stores just in-frame clones and leaves some out. The sample holds more than 95,000 clones; 65% to 85% are singletons and the top ten take approximately 18%. This clone was detected a few times. Germline V CDR1 and CDR2: MNHEY, SMNVEV (reference sequence). The CDR3 has 13 amino acids. The ends were cut back, 3 bases at V and 9 bases at J, with 9 bases in the middle. The sequencing input was peripheral blood. The receptor's source is a man aged 25-40 years with COVID-19, enrolled during active disease. The chain links TRBV27 to TRBJ1-6, with D maybe TRBD1 (5 bases). The CDR3 coding sequence is TGTGCCAGCAGTTTCAGGGATACTTCACCCCTCCACTTT. It codes for CASSFRDTSPLHF.